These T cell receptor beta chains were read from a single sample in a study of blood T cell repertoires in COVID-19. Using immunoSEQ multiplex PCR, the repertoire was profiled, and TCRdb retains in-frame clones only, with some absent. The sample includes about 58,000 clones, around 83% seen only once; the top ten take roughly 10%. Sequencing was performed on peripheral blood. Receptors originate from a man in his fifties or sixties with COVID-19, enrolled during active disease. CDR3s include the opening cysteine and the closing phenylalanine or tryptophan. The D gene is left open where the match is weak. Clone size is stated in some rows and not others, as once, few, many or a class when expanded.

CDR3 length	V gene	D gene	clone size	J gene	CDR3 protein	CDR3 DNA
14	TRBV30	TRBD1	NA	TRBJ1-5	CAWRTGLGNQPQHF	TGTGCCTGGAGGACAGGGTTAGGCAATCAGCCCCAGCATTTT
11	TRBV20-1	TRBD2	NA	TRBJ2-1	CSAGLALEQFF	TGCAGTGCTGGACTAGCGCTTGAGCAGTTCTTC
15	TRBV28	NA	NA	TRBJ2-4	CASTPLGDAKNIQYF	TGTGCCAGCACCCCGTTGGGAGATGCCAAAAACATTCAGTACTTC
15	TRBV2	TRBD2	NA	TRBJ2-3	CASRQREQGTDTQYF	TGTGCCAGCAGACAGCGGGAGCAAGGCACAGATACGCAGTATTTT
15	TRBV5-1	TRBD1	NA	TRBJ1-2	CASSLDQGETYGYTF	TGCGCCAGCAGCTTGGATCAGGGGGAAACCTATGGCTACACCTTC
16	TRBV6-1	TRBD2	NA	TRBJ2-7	CASSEGSGGGSYEQYF	TGTGCCAGCAGTGAGGGGTCCGGGGGAGGGTCCTACGAGCAGTACTTC
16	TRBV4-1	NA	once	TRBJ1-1	CASSQVAGQVNTEAFF	TGCGCCAGCAGCCAAGTGGCAGGGCAAGTTAACACTGAAGCTTTCTTT
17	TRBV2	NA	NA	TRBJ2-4	CASSEALRSLAKNIQYF	TGTGCCAGCAGTGAAGCGCTTCGGTCGCTAGCCAAAAACATTCAGTACTTC
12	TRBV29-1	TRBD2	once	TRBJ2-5	CSVTSGRETQYF	TGCAGCGTGACTAGCGGGAGAGAGACCCAGTACTTC
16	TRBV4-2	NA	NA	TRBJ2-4	CASSQEIGGAKNIQYF	TGTGCCAGCAGCCAAGAGATAGGGGGAGCCAAAAACATTCAGTACTTC
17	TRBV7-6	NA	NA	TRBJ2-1	CASSLGVTGGTTNEQFF	TGTGCCAGCAGCTTAGGGGTGACTGGCGGGACGACCAATGAGCAGTTCTTC
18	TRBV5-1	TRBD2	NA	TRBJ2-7	CASSSGLAGGPNSYEQYF	TGCGCCAGCAGCTCCGGACTAGCGGGAGGCCCTAACTCCTACGAGCAGTACTTC
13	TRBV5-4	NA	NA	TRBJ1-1	CASSWDTNTEAFF	TGTGCCAGCAGCTGGGACACGAACACTGAAGCTTTCTTT
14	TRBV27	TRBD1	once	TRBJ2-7	CASIDRGRNYEQYF	TGTGCCAGCATCGACAGGGGGCGCAACTACGAGCAGTACTTC
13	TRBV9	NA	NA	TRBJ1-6	CASSRGSRESLHF	TGTGCCAGCAGCCGGGGGTCGCGGGAGTCCCTCCACTTT
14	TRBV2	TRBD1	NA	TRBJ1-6	CASSDDRGRSPLHF	TGTGCCAGCAGCGATGACAGGGGACGTTCACCCCTCCACTTT
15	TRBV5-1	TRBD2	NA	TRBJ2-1	CASSFLAGLNNEQFF	TGCGCCAGCAGCTTCCTAGCGGGCCTAAACAATGAGCAGTTCTTC
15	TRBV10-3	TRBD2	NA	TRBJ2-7	CAISGLAGDVDEQYF	TGTGCCATCAGCGGACTAGCGGGAGACGTCGACGAGCAGTACTTC
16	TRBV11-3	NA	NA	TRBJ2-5	CASSLGSGGDEETQYF	TGTGCCAGCAGCTTAGGTAGCGGCGGGGACGAAGAGACCCAGTACTTC
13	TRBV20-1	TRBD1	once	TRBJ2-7	CSASDRGPAEQYF	TGCAGTGCTAGTGACAGGGGGCCAGCCGAGCAGTACTTC
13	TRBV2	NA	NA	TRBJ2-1	CASAAAFGNEQFF	TGTGCCAGCGCGGCGGCTTTTGGGAATGAGCAGTTCTTC
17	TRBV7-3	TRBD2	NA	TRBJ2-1	CASSLRGGGLAQGEQFF	TGTGCCAGCAGCTTACGGGGTGGGGGACTAGCGCAAGGTGAGCAGTTCTTC